Below, 4 T cell receptor beta chains from the same sample are listed, as sequenced in a study of T cells in localized non-small cell lung cancer. The repertoire was sequenced with immunoSEQ multiplex PCR; TCRdb's copy has only in-frame clones and lacks some. Found here are 70,000 to 95,000 clones, roughly 88% of them singletons; the top ten hold roughly 4.3%. The source was PBMCs, collected before any cancer treatment. The receptors originated from a woman aged 35 to 69 with stage II squamous cell lung carcinoma.

The chain has TRBV21-1 and TRBJ1-5. TRBV21-1 is a pseudogene segment. The CDR3 sequence is 15 residues long. CDR3: CASSKRTGSNQPQHF. CDR3 bases: TGTGCCAGCAGCAAACGAACGGGGAGCAATCAGCCCCAGCATTTT.

This rearrangement joins TRBV6-1 to TRBJ1-2; tentatively, D is TRBD1 (6 bases). The V end lost 4 bases, the J end lost 0 bases, and 15 bases lay between the germline ends. CDR1 is MNHNS and CDR2 is SASEGT in the germline V gene. The length of the CDR3 is 16 residues. The CDR3 DNA follows: TGTGCCAGCAGTGCACTTCCGGGACAACCTAACTATGGCTACACCTTC. Encoded protein: CASSALPGQPNYGYTF.

The sample holds one count of this clone. The rearrangement links TRBV7-2 to TRBJ2-5; D might be TRBD2 (6 bases). Trimming stripped 5 bases from V and 7 bases from J, with 14 bases between. Germline CDR1 SGHTA, CDR2 FQGNSA. This CDR3 region has 13 residues. This CDR3 reads CASSPMGGRTQYF. CDR3 coding DNA: TGTGCCAGCAGCCCAATGGGGGGTCGGACCCAGTACTTC. Filled out from reference TRBV7-2 and TRBJ2-5, the complete variable domain reads GAGVSQSPSNKVTEKGKDVELRCDPISGHTALYWYRQSLGQGLEFLIYFQGNSAPDKSGLPSDRFSAERTGGSVSTLTIQRTQQEDSAVYLCASSPMGGRTQYFGPGTRLLVL.

The rearrangement joins TRBV5-8 to TRBJ2-3; D is ambiguous. From germline, CDR1 is SGHTS and CDR2 YDEGEE. Trimming cost V 0 bases and J 2 bases, with 7 bases left between them. The CDR3 consists of 14 residues. The CDR3 region has the DNA TGTGCCAGCAGCTTGGACTGGTACACAGATACGCAGTATTTT. Its translation: CASSLDWYTDTQYF.